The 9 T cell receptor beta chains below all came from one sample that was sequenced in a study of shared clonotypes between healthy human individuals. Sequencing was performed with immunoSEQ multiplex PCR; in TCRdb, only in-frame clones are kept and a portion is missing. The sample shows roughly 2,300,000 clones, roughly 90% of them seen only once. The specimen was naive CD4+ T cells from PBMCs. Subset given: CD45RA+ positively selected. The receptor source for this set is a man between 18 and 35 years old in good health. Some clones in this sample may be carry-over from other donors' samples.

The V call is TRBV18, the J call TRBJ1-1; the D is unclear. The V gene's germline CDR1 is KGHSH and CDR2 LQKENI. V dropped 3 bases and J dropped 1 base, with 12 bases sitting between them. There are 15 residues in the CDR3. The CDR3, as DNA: TGTGCCAGCTCACCGGCAGGCCTGAAGAACACTGAAGCTTTCTTT. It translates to CASSPAGLKNTEAFF.

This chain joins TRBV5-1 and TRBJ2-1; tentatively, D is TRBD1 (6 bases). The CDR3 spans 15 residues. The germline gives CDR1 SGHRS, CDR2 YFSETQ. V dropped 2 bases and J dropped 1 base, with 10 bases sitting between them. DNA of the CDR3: TGCGCCAGCAGCTTAACCGGGACATCCTACAATGAGCAGTTCTTC. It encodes CASSLTGTSYNEQFF.

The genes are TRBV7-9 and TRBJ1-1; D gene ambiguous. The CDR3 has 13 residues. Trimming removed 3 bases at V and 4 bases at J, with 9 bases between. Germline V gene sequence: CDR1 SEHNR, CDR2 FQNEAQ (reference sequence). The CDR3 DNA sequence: TGTGCCAGCAGCTTCGCCTTCGGCACTGAAGCTTTCTTT. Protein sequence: CASSFAFGTEAFF.

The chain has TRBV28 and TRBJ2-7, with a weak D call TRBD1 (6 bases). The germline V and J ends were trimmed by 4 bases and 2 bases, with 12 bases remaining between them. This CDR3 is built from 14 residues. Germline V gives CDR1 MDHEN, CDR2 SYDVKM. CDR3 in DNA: TGTGCCAGCAGTTCCCCCGGGACAACCTACGAGCAGTACTTC. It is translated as CASSSPGTTYEQYF.

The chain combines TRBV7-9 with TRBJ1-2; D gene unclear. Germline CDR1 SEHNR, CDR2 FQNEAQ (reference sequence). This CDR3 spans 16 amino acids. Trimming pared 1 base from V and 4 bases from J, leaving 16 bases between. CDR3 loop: CASSLDSRAGPYGYTF. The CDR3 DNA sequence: TGTGCCAGCAGCTTAGATTCCCGGGCGGGCCCCTATGGCTACACCTTC.

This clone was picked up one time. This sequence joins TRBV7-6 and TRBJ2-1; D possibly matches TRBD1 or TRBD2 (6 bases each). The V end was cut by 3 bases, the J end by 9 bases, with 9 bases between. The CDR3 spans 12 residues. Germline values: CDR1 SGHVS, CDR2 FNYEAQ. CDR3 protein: CASSFGGPEQFF. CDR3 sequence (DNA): TGTGCCAGCAGCTTCGGGGGCCCTGAGCAGTTCTTC.

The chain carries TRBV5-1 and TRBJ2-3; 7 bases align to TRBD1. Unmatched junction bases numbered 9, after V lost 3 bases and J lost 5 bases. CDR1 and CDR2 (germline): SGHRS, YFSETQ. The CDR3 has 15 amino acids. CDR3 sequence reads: CASSWPRQGQDTQYF. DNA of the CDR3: TGCGCCAGCAGCTGGCCCCGACAGGGTCAAGATACGCAGTATTTT.

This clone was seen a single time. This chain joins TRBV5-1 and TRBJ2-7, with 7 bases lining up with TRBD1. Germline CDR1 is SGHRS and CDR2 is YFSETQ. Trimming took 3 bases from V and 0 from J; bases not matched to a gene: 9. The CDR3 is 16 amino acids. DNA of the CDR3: TGCGCCAGCAGCTACCCCGGGACAGAGTTCTCCTACGAGCAGTACTTC. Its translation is CASSYPGTEFSYEQYF.

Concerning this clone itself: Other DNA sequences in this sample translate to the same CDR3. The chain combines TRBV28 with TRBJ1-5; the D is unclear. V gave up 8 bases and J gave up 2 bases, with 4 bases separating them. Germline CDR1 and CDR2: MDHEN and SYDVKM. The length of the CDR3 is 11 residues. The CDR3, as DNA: TGTGCCAGCCGCGGCAATCAGCCCCAGCATTTT. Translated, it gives CASRGNQPQHF.